In its sample, the clone carrying this TCR beta chain was seen once. In the authors' workflow: Reference gene primers were amplified, and this amplification served to estimate nucleated cell counts. This table comes from immunoSEQ multiplex PCR, and its TCRdb copy is limited to in-frame clones, with some not included. V, J and clone size are taken as reported in that table, and D and trimming were inferred from the DNA itself. The sample lists around 700,000 clones, about 90% occurring once. This specimen comes from a study of blood T cell repertoires in COVID-19. Study-level background: Donors in the United States, Italy and Spain gave samples during acute or convalescent COVID-19. From T cells, B-cell-depleted T cells, or PBMCs came the material, which was cDNA or gDNA.

This CDR3 comprises 16 residues. Per germline, CDR1 SGHVS and CDR2 FQNEAQ. V gave up 0 bases and J gave up 4 bases; unmatched junction bases: 5. The genes are TRBV7-8 and TRBJ2-3, with 9 bases identical to TRBD2. Sequenced: peripheral blood. This receptor was taken from a woman between 18 and 29 years old with acute or convalescent COVID-19. This chain's CDR3 is CASSLALAGGPDTQYF. The CDR3 DNA reads TGTGCCAGCAGCTTAGCGCTCGCGGGGGGGCCAGATACGCAGTATTTT.